The present TCR beta chain was sequenced within a study of T cell changes during pregnancy in multiple sclerosis (dated by TCRdb to between 2018 and 2020). Context from the whole study: The study looked at changes in the T cell repertoire across pregnancy in women with multiple sclerosis.

The method behind the library was the immunoSEQ multiplex PCR assay. The clones in this table, taken by TCRdb from immuneACCESS, are in-frame only. Not every clone is retained; where verified, under half of the shortfall comes from an unresolved V gene, and the cause of the rest is unknown. The sample data list roughly 59,000 clones, and approximately 93% of these were observed just once. Together, the top ten hold 2.5% to 4% of the sample. On this clone: Its antigen target is currently unknown. It has no much larger one-base neighbor in the sample; base qualities were not kept.

V trim: 3 bases; J trim: 0 bases; unmatched bases: 17. The germline V gene supplies CDR1 SGHVS and CDR2 FNYEAQ. The CDR3 runs 21 residues from the cysteine to the phenylalanine. Of all the DNA, just the CDR3 is kept, 63 bases in frame from base 1. The chain joins TRBV7-6 to TRBJ2-6; TRBD1 aligns with 7 central bases. The TCR comes from a female donor with multiple sclerosis, enrolled in a pregnancy study. Sequenced material: CD8+ T cells from peripheral blood mononuclear cells, taken in the second trimester of pregnancy. CDR3 loop: CASSFSRTGLTNHSGANVLTF. At the DNA level, the sequence is TGTGCCAGCAGCTTTTCCAGGACAGGTCTCACTAACCACTCTGGGGCCAACGTCCTGACTTTC.